Listed below are T cell receptor beta chains from one sample, sequenced in a study of T cells in narcolepsy. Some clones are missing from TCRdb's copy, which holds only in-frame ones; the method was immunoSEQ multiplex PCR. The sample includes 26,000 or so clones, roughly 74% of them seen just once. The material sequenced was CD45RA- memory CD4+ T cells from PBMCs. These receptors were obtained from a human donor with narcolepsy. Both conserved end residues are part of each CDR3. Fields, in order: V gene, CDR3 length, clone size, J gene, D gene, CDR3 protein, CDR3 DNA. The D gene is left open where the match is weak. Some rows have no size entry. The others give once, few or many, or a class for an expanded clone.

v_call: TRBV7-2
cdr3_length: 14
clone_size: .
j_call: TRBJ2-2
d_call: TRBD2
cdr3_aa: CATLLAGETGELFF
cdr3_nt: TGTGCCACTTTACTAGCGGGGGAAACCGGGGAGCTGTTTTTT

v_call: TRBV6-4
cdr3_length: 13
clone_size: .
j_call: TRBJ1-1
d_call: .
cdr3_aa: CASSQEGGSEAFF
cdr3_nt: TGTGCCAGCAGCCAGGAGGGGGGTTCTGAAGCTTTCTTT

v_call: TRBV25-1
cdr3_length: 17
clone_size: .
j_call: TRBJ2-7
d_call: TRBD1
cdr3_aa: CASSELQSGQGVYEQYF
cdr3_nt: TGTGCCAGCAGTGAGTTACAGTCGGGACAGGGGGTGTACGAGCAGTACTTC

v_call: TRBV5-6
cdr3_length: 16
clone_size: .
j_call: TRBJ2-1
d_call: .
cdr3_aa: CASSGWGQLPYNEQFF
cdr3_nt: TGTGCCAGCAGTGGATGGGGGCAGTTACCCTACAATGAGCAGTTCTTC

v_call: TRBV21-1
cdr3_length: 19
clone_size: once
j_call: TRBJ2-2
d_call: .
cdr3_aa: CASSPPGQGGVRYTGELFF
cdr3_nt: TGTGCCAGCAGCCCCCCGGGCCAGGGGGGAGTAAGGTACACCGGGGAGCTGTTTTTT

v_call: TRBV19
cdr3_length: 21
clone_size: .
j_call: TRBJ2-1
d_call: TRBD2
cdr3_aa: CASSIAASGTSGPSSYNEQFF
cdr3_nt: TGTGCCAGTAGTATAGCGGCCTCCGGGACTAGCGGACCGAGCTCCTACAATGAGCAGTTCTTC

v_call: TRBV2
cdr3_length: 15
clone_size: .
j_call: TRBJ2-5
d_call: .
cdr3_aa: CASSPQAGAQETQYF
cdr3_nt: TGTGCCAGCAGTCCACAAGCGGGCGCACAAGAGACCCAGTACTTC

v_call: TRBV4-1
cdr3_length: 18
clone_size: .
j_call: TRBJ2-2
d_call: .
cdr3_aa: CASSQVYRTRANTGELFF
cdr3_nt: TGCGCCAGCAGCCAAGTATATAGGACTCGCGCGAACACCGGGGAGCTGTTTTTT

v_call: TRBV6-1
cdr3_length: 14
clone_size: .
j_call: TRBJ2-3
d_call: TRBD2
cdr3_aa: CASSEGLATDTQYF
cdr3_nt: TGTGCCAGCAGTGAAGGACTAGCCACAGATACGCAGTATTTT

v_call: TRBV7-3
cdr3_length: 15
clone_size: .
j_call: TRBJ2-5
d_call: TRBD1
cdr3_aa: CASSLQTGPQETQYF
cdr3_nt: TGTGCCAGCAGCTTGCAGACAGGGCCGCAAGAGACCCAGTACTTC

v_call: TRBV5-4
cdr3_length: 15
clone_size: .
j_call: TRBJ2-7
d_call: TRBD2
cdr3_aa: CASSLELAGAYEQYF
cdr3_nt: TGTGCCAGCAGCTTGGAACTAGCGGGGGCCTACGAGCAGTACTTC

v_call: TRBV12-5
cdr3_length: 15
clone_size: .
j_call: TRBJ2-2
d_call: .
cdr3_aa: CASGFRDFYTGELFF
cdr3_nt: TGTGCTAGTGGTTTCCGGGACTTTTACACCGGGGAGCTGTTTTTT

v_call: TRBV6-6
cdr3_length: 14
clone_size: .
j_call: TRBJ2-7
d_call: .
cdr3_aa: CASSYSTEIYEQYF
cdr3_nt: TGTGCCAGCAGTTACTCCACGGAAATCTACGAGCAGTACTTC

v_call: TRBV6-1
cdr3_length: 13
clone_size: once
j_call: TRBJ1-1
d_call: .
cdr3_aa: CASSLPGERKAFF
cdr3_nt: TGTGCCAGCAGTTTGCCAGGGGAAAGGAAAGCTTTCTTT

v_call: TRBV5-4
cdr3_length: 13
clone_size: .
j_call: TRBJ1-2
d_call: .
cdr3_aa: CASSLDRVGGYTF
cdr3_nt: TGTGCCAGCAGCTTGGACAGGGTCGGTGGCTACACCTTC

v_call: TRBV15
cdr3_length: 13
clone_size: .
j_call: TRBJ2-7
d_call: .
cdr3_aa: CATSRDRQDEQYF
cdr3_nt: TGTGCCACCAGCAGAGATCGACAGGACGAGCAGTACTTC

v_call: TRBV7-2
cdr3_length: 16
clone_size: once
j_call: TRBJ2-5
d_call: TRBD2
cdr3_aa: CASSLRTSGGAETQYF
cdr3_nt: TGTGCCAGCAGCTTAAGGACTAGCGGGGGGGCGGAGACCCAGTACTTC

v_call: TRBV11-2
cdr3_length: 15
clone_size: .
j_call: TRBJ2-1
d_call: .
cdr3_aa: CASSLVGRTYNEQFF
cdr3_nt: TGTGCCAGCAGCTTAGTGGGACGGACCTACAATGAGCAGTTCTTC

v_call: TRBV4-1
cdr3_length: 16
clone_size: .
j_call: TRBJ1-2
d_call: .
cdr3_aa: CATSKGPSPLNYGYTF
cdr3_nt: TGCGCCACCTCGAAAGGACCCAGCCCCTTAAACTATGGCTACACCTTC

v_call: TRBV14
cdr3_length: 16
clone_size: .
j_call: TRBJ2-3
d_call: TRBD2
cdr3_aa: CASSQAAGGFTDTQYF
cdr3_nt: TGTGCCAGCAGCCAAGCGGCGGGGGGTTTCACAGATACGCAGTATTTT

v_call: TRBV11-2
cdr3_length: 15
clone_size: .
j_call: TRBJ2-1
d_call: .
cdr3_aa: CASSLPTGGLNEQFF
cdr3_nt: TGTGCCAGCAGCTTACCCACCGGGGGGCTCAATGAGCAGTTCTTC

v_call: TRBV7-9
cdr3_length: 16
clone_size: .
j_call: TRBJ2-3
d_call: .
cdr3_aa: CASSLGSQAVTDTQYF
cdr3_nt: TGTGCCAGCAGCTTAGGCTCCCAAGCGGTGACAGATACGCAGTATTTT

v_call: TRBV2
cdr3_length: 14
clone_size: .
j_call: TRBJ2-7
d_call: .
cdr3_aa: CASSPMAGYYEQYF
cdr3_nt: TGTGCCAGCAGTCCTATGGCAGGATACTACGAGCAGTACTTC

v_call: TRBV18
cdr3_length: 13
clone_size: .
j_call: TRBJ2-7
d_call: .
cdr3_aa: CASSQETYYEQYF
cdr3_nt: TGTGCCAGCTCACAGGAAACTTACTACGAGCAGTACTTC

v_call: TRBV7-9
cdr3_length: 14
clone_size: .
j_call: TRBJ1-5
d_call: .
cdr3_aa: CASSLDQGNQPQHF
cdr3_nt: TGTGCCAGCAGCTTAGACCAGGGGAATCAGCCCCAGCATTTT

v_call: TRBV19
cdr3_length: 16
clone_size: .
j_call: TRBJ2-5
d_call: TRBD2
cdr3_aa: CASSPRTSGGQETQYF
cdr3_nt: TGTGCCAGTAGTCCTCGGACTAGCGGGGGGCAAGAGACCCAGTACTTC

v_call: TRBV2
cdr3_length: 14
clone_size: once
j_call: TRBJ2-5
d_call: TRBD1
cdr3_aa: CASRPDRYQETQYF
cdr3_nt: TGTGCCAGCAGACCGGACAGGTACCAAGAGACCCAGTACTTC

v_call: TRBV4-1
cdr3_length: 15
clone_size: .
j_call: TRBJ2-7
d_call: TRBD1
cdr3_aa: CASSQGQGAFYEQYF
cdr3_nt: TGCGCCAGCAGCCAAGGGCAGGGGGCGTTTTACGAGCAGTACTTC

v_call: TRBV29-1
cdr3_length: 14
clone_size: .
j_call: TRBJ2-5
d_call: TRBD2
cdr3_aa: CSVGTSGGVETQYF
cdr3_nt: TGCAGCGTTGGGACTAGCGGGGGGGTAGAGACCCAGTACTTC

v_call: TRBV5-4
cdr3_length: 15
clone_size: .
j_call: TRBJ1-2
d_call: TRBD1
cdr3_aa: CASSRGQGASEGYTF
cdr3_nt: TGTGCCAGCAGTCGCGGACAGGGCGCGTCAGAGGGCTACACCTTC